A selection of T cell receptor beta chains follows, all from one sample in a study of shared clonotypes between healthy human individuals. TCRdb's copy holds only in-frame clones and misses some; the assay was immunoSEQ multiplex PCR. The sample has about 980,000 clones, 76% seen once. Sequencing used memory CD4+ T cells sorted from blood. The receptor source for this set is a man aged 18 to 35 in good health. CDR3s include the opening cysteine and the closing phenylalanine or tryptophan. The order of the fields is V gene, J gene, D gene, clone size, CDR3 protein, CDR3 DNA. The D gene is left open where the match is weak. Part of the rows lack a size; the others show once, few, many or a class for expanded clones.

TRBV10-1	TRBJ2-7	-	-	CASSESGASYEQYF	TGCGCCAGCAGTGAGTCGGGAGCCTCCTACGAGCAGTACTTC
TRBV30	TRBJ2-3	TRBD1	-	CAWEGASRWTDTQYF	TGTGCCTGGGAGGGGGCCTCCCGATGGACAGATACGCAGTATTTT
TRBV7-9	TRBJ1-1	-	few	CASSFGLSTEAFF	TGTGCCAGCAGCTTTGGACTGAGCACTGAAGCTTTCTTT
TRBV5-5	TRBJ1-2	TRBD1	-	CASSTGANYGYTF	TGTGCCAGCAGTACAGGGGCCAACTATGGCTACACCTTC
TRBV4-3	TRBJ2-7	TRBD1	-	CASSRSYLGQGPYEQYF	TGCGCCAGCAGCCGTTCCTATCTGGGACAGGGCCCCTACGAGCAGTACTTC
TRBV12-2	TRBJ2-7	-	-	CASRLARAGSYEQYF	TGTGCAAGTCGCTTAGCGCGGGCTGGCTCCTACGAGCAGTACTTC
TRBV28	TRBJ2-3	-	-	CASSSADYRDTQYF	TGTGCCAGCAGTTCAGCGGACTACAGGGATACGCAGTATTTT
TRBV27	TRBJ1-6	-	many	CASSHPTEINSPLHF	TGTGCCAGCAGTCACCCGACAGAAATAAATTCACCCCTCCACTTT
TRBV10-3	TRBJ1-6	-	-	CAISELEGRSKNSPLHF	TGTGCCATCAGTGAGTTGGAGGGTCGGTCCAAAAATTCACCCCTCCACTTT
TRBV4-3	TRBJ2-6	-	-	CASSQDVLSGANVLTF	TGCGCCAGCAGCCAAGACGTGCTGTCTGGGGCCAACGTCCTGACTTTC
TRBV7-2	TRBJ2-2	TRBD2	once	CASRTRRPGTNVNTGELFF	TGTGCCAGCAGAACAAGACGCCCCGGGACTAATGTGAACACCGGGGAGCTGTTTTTT
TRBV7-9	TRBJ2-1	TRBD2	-	CASSFSREDNEQFF	TGTGCCAGCAGCTTTTCCCGGGAGGACAATGAGCAGTTCTTC
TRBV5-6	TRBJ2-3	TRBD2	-	CASSLTSGRNTDTQYF	TGTGCCAGCAGCTTGACTAGCGGGAGAAATACAGATACGCAGTATTTT
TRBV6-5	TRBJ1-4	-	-	CASKVNEKLFF	TGTGCCAGCAAAGTTAATGAAAAACTGTTTTTT
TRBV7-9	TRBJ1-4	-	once	CASSFDGTGGEKLFF	TGTGCCAGCAGCTTCGATGGGACTGGGGGTGAAAAACTGTTTTTT
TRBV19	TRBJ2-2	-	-	CASSPQGGGLFF	TGTGCCAGTAGCCCACAGGGTGGGGGGCTGTTTTTT
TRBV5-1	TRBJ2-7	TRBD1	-	CASSPTGSYEQYF	TGCGCCAGCAGCCCGACAGGGTCCTACGAGCAGTACTTC
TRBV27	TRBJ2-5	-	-	CASSSSSIGETQYF	TGTGCCAGCAGTTCCTCCTCCATAGGGGAGACCCAGTACTTC
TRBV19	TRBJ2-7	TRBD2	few	CASSGWTSEQYF	TGTGCCAGTAGTGGGTGGACTAGCGAGCAGTACTTC
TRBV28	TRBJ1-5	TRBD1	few	CASSSGTGVTYSNQPQHF	TGTGCCAGCAGTTCCGGGACAGGGGTTACTTATAGCAATCAGCCCCAGCATTTT
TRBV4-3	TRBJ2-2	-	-	CASSQGGGNTGELFF	TGCGCCAGCAGCCAAGGGGGCGGGAACACCGGGGAGCTGTTTTTT
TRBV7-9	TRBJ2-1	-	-	CASSLDIGSSEQFF	TGTGCCAGCAGCTTAGATATAGGGTCTAGTGAGCAGTTCTTC
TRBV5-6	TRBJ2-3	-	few	CASSLDIGGADTQYF	TGTGCCAGCAGCTTGGATATCGGGGGCGCAGATACGCAGTATTTT
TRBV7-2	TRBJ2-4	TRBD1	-	CASSFGDRGDKNIQYF	TGTGCCAGCAGCTTCGGGGACAGGGGAGACAAAAACATTCAGTACTTC
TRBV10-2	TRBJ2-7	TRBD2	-	CASSDRAGGSSDEQYF	TGCGCCAGCAGTGATCGAGCGGGGGGCTCCTCAGACGAGCAGTACTTC
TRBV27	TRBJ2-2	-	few	CASSFGGRITGELFF	TGTGCCAGCAGTTTCGGGGGGCGCATCACCGGGGAGCTGTTTTTT
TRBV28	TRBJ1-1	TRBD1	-	CASSLQGAEAFF	TGTGCCAGCAGCTTACAGGGGGCTGAAGCTTTCTTT
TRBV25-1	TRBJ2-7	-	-	CASSEWGAGTYEQYF	TGTGCCAGCAGTGAATGGGGCGCCGGGACCTACGAGCAGTACTTC
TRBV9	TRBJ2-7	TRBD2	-	CASSVGSRLAGGEQYF	TGTGCCAGCAGCGTAGGATCGCGACTAGCGGGAGGTGAGCAGTACTTC
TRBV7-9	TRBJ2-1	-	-	CASSLDTAGAYNEQFF	TGTGCCAGCAGCTTAGACACTGCAGGGGCCTACAATGAGCAGTTCTTC
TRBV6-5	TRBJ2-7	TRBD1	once	CASTRTGGYEQYF	TGTGCCAGCACTAGGACAGGGGGTTACGAGCAGTACTTC
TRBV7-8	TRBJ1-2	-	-	CASSLSEISHGYTF	TGTGCCAGCAGCTTATCAGAGATTAGCCATGGCTACACCTTC
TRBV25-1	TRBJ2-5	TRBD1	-	CASSEYIGTGAGETQYF	TGTGCCAGCAGTGAATATATAGGGACAGGGGCCGGGGAGACCCAGTACTTC
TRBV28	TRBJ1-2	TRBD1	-	CASSSSSGGVNYGYTF	TGTGCCAGCAGTTCATCTTCAGGGGGAGTTAACTATGGCTACACCTTC
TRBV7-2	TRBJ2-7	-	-	CASSTRAYEQYF	TGTGCCAGCAGTACCAGGGCATACGAGCAGTACTTC
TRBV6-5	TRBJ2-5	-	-	CASSFSTSYQETQYF	TGTGCCAGCAGTTTTTCTACTTCGTACCAAGAGACCCAGTACTTC
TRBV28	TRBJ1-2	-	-	CASEDVNYGYTF	TGTGCCAGCGAGGACGTGAACTATGGCTACACCTTC
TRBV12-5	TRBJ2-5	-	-	CASGLTGAETQYF	TGTGCTAGTGGTTTGACCGGCGCCGAGACCCAGTACTTC
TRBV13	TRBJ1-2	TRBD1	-	CASSLGTGGYGYTF	TGTGCCAGCAGCTTAGGGACAGGGGGATACGGCTACACCTTC